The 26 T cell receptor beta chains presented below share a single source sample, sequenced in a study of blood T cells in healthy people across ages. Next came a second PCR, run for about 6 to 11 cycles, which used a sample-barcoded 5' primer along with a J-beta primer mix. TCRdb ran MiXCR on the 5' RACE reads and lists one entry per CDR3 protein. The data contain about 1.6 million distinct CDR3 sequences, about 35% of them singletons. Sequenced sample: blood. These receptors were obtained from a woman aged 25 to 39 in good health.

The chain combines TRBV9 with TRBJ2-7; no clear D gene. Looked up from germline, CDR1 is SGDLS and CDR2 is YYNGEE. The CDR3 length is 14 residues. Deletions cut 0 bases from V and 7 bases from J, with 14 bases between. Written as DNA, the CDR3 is TGTGCCAGCAGCGTAGCAGGCCAGTCCGGGGAGCAGTACTTC. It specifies CASSVAGQSGEQYF.

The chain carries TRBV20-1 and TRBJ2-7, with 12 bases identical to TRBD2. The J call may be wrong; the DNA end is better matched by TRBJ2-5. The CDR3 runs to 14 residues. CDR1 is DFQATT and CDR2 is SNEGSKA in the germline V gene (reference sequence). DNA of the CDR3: TGCAGTGCTACTAGCGGGGGGGCCTATGAGACCCAGTACTTC. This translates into CSATSGGAYETQYF.

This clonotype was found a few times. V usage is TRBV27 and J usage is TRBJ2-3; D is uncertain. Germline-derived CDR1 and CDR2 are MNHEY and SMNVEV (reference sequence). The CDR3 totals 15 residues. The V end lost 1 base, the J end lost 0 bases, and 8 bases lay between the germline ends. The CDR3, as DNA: TGTGCCAGCAGTTTATTTAGCCCTAGCACAGATACGCAGTATTTT. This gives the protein CASSLFSPSTDTQYF.

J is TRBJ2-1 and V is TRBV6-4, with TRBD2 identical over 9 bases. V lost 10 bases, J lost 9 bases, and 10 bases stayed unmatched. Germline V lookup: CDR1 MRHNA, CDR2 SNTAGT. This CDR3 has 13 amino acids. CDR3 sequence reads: CATGAGGPGEQFF. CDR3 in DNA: TGTGCCACGGGAGCGGGGGGCCCCGGTGAGCAGTTCTTC.

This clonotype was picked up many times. In DNA form, the CDR3 reads TGTGCCAGCAGCTTACAGCCGAGCTCCTACGAGCAGTACTTC. It codes for CASSLQPSSYEQYF. The rearrangement uses TRBV11-2 and TRBJ2-7, with D hard to call. This CDR3 has 14 residues. The ends were cut back, 2 bases at V and 0 bases at J, with 8 bases in the middle. The germline V gene has CDR1 SGHAT and CDR2 FQNNGV.

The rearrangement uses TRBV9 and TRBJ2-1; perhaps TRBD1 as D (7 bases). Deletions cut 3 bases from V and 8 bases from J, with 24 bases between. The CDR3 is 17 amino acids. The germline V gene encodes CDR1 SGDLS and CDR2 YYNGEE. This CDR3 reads CASSGAVIGGGIDEQFF. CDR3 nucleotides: TGTGCCAGCAGCGGGGCCGTCATAGGAGGGGGCATCGATGAGCAGTTCTTC. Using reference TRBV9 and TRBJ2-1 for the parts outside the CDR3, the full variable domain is DSGVTQTPKHLITATGQRVTLRCSPRSGDLSVYWYQQSLDQGLQFLIQYYNGEERAKGNILERFSAQQFPDLHSELNLSSLELGDSALYFCASSGAVIGGGIDEQFFGPGTRLTVL.

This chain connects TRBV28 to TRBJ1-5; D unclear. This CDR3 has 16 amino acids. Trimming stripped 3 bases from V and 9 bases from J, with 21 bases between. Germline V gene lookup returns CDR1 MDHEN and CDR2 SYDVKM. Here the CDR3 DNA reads TGTGCCAGCAGTTTCATCGGCGGGGAGGGTCAATCGCCCCAGCATTTT. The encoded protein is CASSFIGGEGQSPQHF.

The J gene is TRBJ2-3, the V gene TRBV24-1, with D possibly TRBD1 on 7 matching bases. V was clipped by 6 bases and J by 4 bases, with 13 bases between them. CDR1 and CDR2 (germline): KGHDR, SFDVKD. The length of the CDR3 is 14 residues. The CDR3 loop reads CATSQAGGPDTQYF. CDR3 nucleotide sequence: TGTGCCACCAGTCAAGCAGGGGGGCCAGATACGCAGTATTTT.

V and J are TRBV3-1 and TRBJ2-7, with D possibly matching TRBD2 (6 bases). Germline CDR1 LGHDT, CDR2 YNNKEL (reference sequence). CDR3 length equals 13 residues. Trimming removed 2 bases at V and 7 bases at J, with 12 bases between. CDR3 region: CASSQFVGGEQYF. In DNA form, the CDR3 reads TGTGCCAGCAGCCAATTCGTCGGAGGGGAGCAGTACTTC.

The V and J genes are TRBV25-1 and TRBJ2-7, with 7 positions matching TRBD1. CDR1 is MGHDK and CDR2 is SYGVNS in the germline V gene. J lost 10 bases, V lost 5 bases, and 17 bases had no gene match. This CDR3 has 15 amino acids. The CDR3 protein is CASSHSGGTKGTQYF. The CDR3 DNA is TGTGCCAGCAGTCACTCAGGGGGAACCAAGGGTACCCAGTACTTC.

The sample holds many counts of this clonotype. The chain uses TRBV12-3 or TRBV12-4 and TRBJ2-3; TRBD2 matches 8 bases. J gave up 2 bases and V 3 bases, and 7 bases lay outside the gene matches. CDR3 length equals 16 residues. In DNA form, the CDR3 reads TGTGCCAGCAGTTTGAGACTAGCGTTCCCCACAGATACGCAGTATTTT. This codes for CASSLRLAFPTDTQYF.

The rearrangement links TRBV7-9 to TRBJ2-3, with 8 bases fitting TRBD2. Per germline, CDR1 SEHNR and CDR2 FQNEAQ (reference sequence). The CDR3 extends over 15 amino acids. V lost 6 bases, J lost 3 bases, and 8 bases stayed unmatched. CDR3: CASRPAGVLTDTQYF. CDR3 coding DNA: TGTGCCAGCAGACCAGCGGGAGTCTTAACAGATACGCAGTATTTT.

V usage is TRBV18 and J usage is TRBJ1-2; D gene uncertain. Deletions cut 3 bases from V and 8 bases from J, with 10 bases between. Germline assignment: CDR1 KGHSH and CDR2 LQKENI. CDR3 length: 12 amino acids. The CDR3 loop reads CASSPQAPGYTF. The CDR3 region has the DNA TGTGCCAGCTCACCTCAAGCCCCCGGCTACACCTTC.

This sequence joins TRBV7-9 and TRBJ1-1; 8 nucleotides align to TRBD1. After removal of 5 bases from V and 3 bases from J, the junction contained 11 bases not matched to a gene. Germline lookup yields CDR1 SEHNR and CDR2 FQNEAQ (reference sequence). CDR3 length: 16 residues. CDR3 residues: CASSTDREARDTEAFF. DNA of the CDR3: TGTGCCAGCAGCACGGACAGGGAGGCCAGGGACACTGAAGCTTTCTTT. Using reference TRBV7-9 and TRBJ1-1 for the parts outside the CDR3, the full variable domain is DTGVSQNPRHKITKRGQNVTFRCDPISEHNRLYWYRQTLGQGPEFLTYFQNEAQLEKSRLLSDRFSAERPKGSFSTLEIQRTEQGDSAMYLCASSTDREARDTEAFFGQGTRLTVV.

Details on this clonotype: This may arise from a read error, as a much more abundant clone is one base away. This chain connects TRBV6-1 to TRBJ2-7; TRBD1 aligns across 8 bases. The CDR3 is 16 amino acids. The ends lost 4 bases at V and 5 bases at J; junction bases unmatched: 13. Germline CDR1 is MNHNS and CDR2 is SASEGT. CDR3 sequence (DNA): TGTGCCAGCAGTGGGCCGCGAGGACAGGGTACCCACGAGCAGTACTTC. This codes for CASSGPRGQGTHEQYF.

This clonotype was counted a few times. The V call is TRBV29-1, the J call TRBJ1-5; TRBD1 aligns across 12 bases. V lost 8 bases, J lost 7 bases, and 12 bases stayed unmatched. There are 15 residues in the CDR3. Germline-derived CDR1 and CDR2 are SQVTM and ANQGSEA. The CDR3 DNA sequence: TGCAGCTGTGGGCGGGACAGGGGGCTTGAGCAGCCCCAGCATTTT. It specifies CSCGRDRGLEQPQHF.

The CDR3, as DNA: TGCAGTGCTAGTGGGCACGCGACAACTAATGAAAAACTGTTTTTT. The encoded protein is CSASGHATTNEKLFF. This sequence joins TRBV20-1 and TRBJ1-4; the D is unclear. The CDR3 is 15 amino acids. CDR1 DFQATT and CDR2 SNEGSKA come from the germline V gene (reference sequence). Trimming cost V 3 bases and J 0 bases, with 11 bases left between them.

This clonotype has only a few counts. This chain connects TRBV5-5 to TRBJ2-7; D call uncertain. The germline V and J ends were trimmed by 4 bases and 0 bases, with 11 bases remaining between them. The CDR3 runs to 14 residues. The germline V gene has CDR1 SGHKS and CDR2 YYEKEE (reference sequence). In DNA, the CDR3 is TGTGCCAGCAGCGTCGGGTCCTACTCCTACGAGCAGTACTTC. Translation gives CASSVGSYSYEQYF.

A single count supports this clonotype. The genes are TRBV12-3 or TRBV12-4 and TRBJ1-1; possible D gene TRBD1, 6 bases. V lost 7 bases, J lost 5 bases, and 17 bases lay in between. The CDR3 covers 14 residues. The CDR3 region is CASNKGEAGTEAFF. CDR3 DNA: TGTGCCAGCAACAAGGGGGAGGCGGGGACTGAAGCTTTCTTT.

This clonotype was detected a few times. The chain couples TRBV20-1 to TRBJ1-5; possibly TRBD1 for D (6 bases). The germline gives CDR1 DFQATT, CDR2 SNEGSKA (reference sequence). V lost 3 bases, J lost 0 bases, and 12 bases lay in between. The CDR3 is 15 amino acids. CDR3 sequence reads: CSASPGQYSNQPQHF. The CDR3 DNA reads TGCAGTGCTAGCCCCGGACAGTATAGCAATCAGCCCCAGCATTTT.

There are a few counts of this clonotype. This chain's CDR3 is CASKRGTPQQETQYF. The DNA for the CDR3 is TGTGCCTCCAAGAGGGGTACCCCGCAACAAGAGACCCAGTACTTC. The chain uses TRBV12-3 or TRBV12-4 and TRBJ2-5, with D possibly being TRBD1 or TRBD2 (5 bases each). CDR3 length: 15 residues. V was clipped by 11 bases and J by 2 bases, with 21 bases between them.

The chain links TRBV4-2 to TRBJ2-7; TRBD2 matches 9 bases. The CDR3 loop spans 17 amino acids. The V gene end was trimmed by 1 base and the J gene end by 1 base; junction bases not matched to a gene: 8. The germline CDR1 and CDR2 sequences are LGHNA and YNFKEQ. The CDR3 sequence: CASSQGPLAGTSYEQYF. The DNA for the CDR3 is TGTGCCAGCAGCCAAGGGCCACTAGCGGGTACTTCCTACGAGCAGTACTTC.

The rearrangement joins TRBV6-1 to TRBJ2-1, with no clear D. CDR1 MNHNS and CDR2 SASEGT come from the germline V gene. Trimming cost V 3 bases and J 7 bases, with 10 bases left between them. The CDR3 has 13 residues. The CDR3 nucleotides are TGTGCCAGCAGTGAGTCGGGTGTGAATGAGCAGTTCTTC. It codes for CASSESGVNEQFF.

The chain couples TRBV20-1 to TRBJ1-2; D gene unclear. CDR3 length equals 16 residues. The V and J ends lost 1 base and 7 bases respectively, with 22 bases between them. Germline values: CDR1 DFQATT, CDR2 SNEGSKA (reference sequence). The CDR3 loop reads CSARAPGQGPQSGYTF. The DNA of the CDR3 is TGCAGTGCTAGAGCCCCCGGTCAAGGCCCGCAGAGTGGCTACACCTTC.

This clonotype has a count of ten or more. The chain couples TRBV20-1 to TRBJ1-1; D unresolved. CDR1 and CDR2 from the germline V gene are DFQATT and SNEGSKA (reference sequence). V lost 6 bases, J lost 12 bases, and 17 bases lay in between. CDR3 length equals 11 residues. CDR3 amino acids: CSASGEIGSFF. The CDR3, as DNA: TGCAGTGCAAGCGGGGAGATAGGTTCTTTCTTT.

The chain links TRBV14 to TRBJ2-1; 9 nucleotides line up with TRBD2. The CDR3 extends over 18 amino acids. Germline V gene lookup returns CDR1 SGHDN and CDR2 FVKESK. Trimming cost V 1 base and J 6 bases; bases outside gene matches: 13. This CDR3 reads CASSQVGLASTAGNEQFF. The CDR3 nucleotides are TGTGCCAGCAGCCAAGTGGGACTAGCCTCGACGGCGGGCAATGAGCAGTTCTTC.